This T cell receptor (beta chain) was sequenced in a study of blood T cell repertoires in COVID-19. Study-level information: Sample material is recorded as cDNA or gDNA derived from T cells, B-cell-depleted T cells, or PBMCs.

Original handling: Amplification from reference gene primers served as the basis for estimated nucleated cell counts. The method was immunoSEQ multiplex PCR; TCRdb's version includes in-frame clones alone and lacks a portion of them. D and trimming were read from the DNA, whereas the V and J calls and clone size are those reported in that table. There are roughly 150,000 clones in the sample; around 85% occur only once, and 6.9% lies in the top ten. The CDR3 contains 15 residues. CDR1 is SGHTA, CDR2 FQGNSA, per germline. V was clipped by 2 bases and J by 4 bases; unmatched bases: 3. The clonotype was recovered from a man at least 80 years old with COVID-19, enrolled during active disease. The sequencing sample was made of peripheral blood. The rearrangement joins TRBV7-2 to TRBJ1-2, with 11 nucleotides matching TRBD1. CDR3 protein: CASSLIGTGGYGYTF. CDR3 DNA: TGTGCCAGCAGCTTAATCGGGACAGGGGGCTATGGCTACACCTTC.